This record covers a single T cell receptor beta chain. What it binds is not known. The source of the sample is a study of OX40 agonist ivuxolimab in advanced cancers. Study at large: Every 2 weeks, ivuxolimab was infused into the patients intravenously at between 0.01 and 10 mg/kg. Melanoma, hepatocellular carcinoma, head and neck or renal cell cancer occurred in dose-escalation patients.

The method was immunoSEQ multiplex PCR; TCRdb's version includes in-frame clones alone and lacks a portion of them. The table includes approximately 35,000 clones, around 80% detected once. Findings and caveats of the study: More expanded clones were found, on average, in CD8+ than in CD4+ T cells.

The V and J ends lost 7 bases and 7 bases respectively, with 17 bases between them. The CDR3 covers 14 residues. Germline lookup yields CDR1 SNHLY and CDR2 FYNNEI. V and J are TRBV2 and TRBJ2-1; possibly TRBD1 or TRBD2 for D (6 bases each). The origin of this receptor is an adult with an advanced solid tumor such as melanoma, head and neck, liver or kidney cancer. The material was CD4+ or CD8+ T cells sorted from blood, obtained in a trial of the OX40 agonist ivuxolimab. The CDR3 is CASKRRGVQNEQFF. CDR3 DNA sequence: TGTGCCAGCAAGAGAAGGGGGGTCCAGAATGAGCAGTTCTTC.